This T cell receptor beta chain was sequenced during a study of cytomegalovirus exposure and HLA in healthy donors. General observations from the study: It was assumed in the presence/absence analyses that sequencing depth was roughly uniform across donors. According to an earlier analysis, most TCR beta V segments yielded productive rearrangements about 90% or about 30% of the time. CMV serostatus was the sole immune exposure data available.

Comment on this clone: Its specificity is not known.

The CDR3 runs to 13 residues. The V end lost 3 bases, the J end lost 5 bases, and 8 bases lay between the germline ends. Germline V gene data show CDR1 as SGDLS and CDR2 as YYNGEE. Use of 60 Vbeta and 13 Jbeta primers characterized the PCR. Here immunoSEQ multiplex PCR was the method, and the copy in TCRdb shows in-frame clones only, minus some. The data contain about 140,000 clones, more than 60% of them singletons. The J gene is TRBJ2-2, the V gene TRBV9; D is perhaps TRBD2 (7 bases). The clonotype originates from a woman aged 45 to 65 in good health and CMV-seropositive. The sample was PBMCs. CDR3 DNA: TGTGCCAGCAGCGAGGGGGGGACCGGGGAGCTGTTTTTT. This gives the protein CASSEGGTGELFF. Drawing the rest from reference TRBV9 and TRBJ2-2, the complete variable domain is DSGVTQTPKHLITATGQRVTLRCSPRSGDLSVYWYQQSLDQGLQFLIQYYNGEERAKGNILERFSAQQFPDLHSELNLSSLELGDSALYFCASSEGGTGELFFGEGSRLTVL.